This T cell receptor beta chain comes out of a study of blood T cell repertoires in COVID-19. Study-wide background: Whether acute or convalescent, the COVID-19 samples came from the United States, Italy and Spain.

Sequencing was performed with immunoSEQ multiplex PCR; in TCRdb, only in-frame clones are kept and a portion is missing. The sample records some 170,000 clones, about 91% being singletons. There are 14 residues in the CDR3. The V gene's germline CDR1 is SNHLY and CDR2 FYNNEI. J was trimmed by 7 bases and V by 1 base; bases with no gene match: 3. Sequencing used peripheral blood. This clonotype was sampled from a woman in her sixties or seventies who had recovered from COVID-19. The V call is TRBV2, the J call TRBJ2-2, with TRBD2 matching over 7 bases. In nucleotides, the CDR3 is TGTGCCAGCAGTGAAGGACTAGCTGTCGGGGAGCTGTTTTTT. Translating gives CASSEGLAVGELFF.